Presented here are 10 T cell receptor beta chains from one specimen sequenced in a study of blood T cells in healthy people across ages. The second PCR ran about 6 to 11 cycles with a sample-barcoded 5' primer and J-beta primers. One entry per CDR3 protein results from TCRdb running MiXCR on the 5' RACE reads. This sample yields about 1.4 million distinct CDR3 sequences, of which roughly 60% are seen a single time; over 6.5% belongs to the top ten. Sequences were obtained from blood. The receptor source for this set is a man between 18 and 35 years old in good health.

The chain recombines TRBV10-1 with TRBJ1-1; no definite D call. CDR3 size: 14 residues. Looked up from germline, CDR1 is WNHNN and CDR2 is SYGVQD (reference sequence). Trimming stripped 3 bases from V and 1 base from J, with 9 bases between. In nucleotides, the CDR3 is TGCGCCAGCAGTGAAGGTCCTGAGAACACTGAAGCTTTCTTT. Protein product: CASSEGPENTEAFF.

The chain links TRBV3-1 to TRBJ1-5; D remains unclear. With 1 base removed from V and 9 bases from J, the gap between germline ends came to 16 bases. Germline V gene data show CDR1 as LGHDT and CDR2 as YNNKEL (reference sequence). CDR3 length: 15 residues. The CDR3 DNA reads as TGTGCCAGCAGCCAAGTGGCGACAACCTCATCGCCCCAGCATTTT. Translating it yields CASSQVATTSSPQHF.

V is TRBV7-9 and J is TRBJ2-5, with TRBD1 matching 11 bases. Germline V CDR1 and CDR2: SEHNR, FQNEAQ (reference sequence). The CDR3 consists of 16 residues. V was pared by 0 bases and J by 5 bases, with 5 bases of the junction left unmatched. In DNA form, the CDR3 reads TGTGCCAGCAGCTTAGCCAGGGACAGGGGGAATGAGACCCAGTACTTC. Translation gives CASSLARDRGNETQYF. The full variable domain, its missing parts supplied by reference TRBV7-9 and TRBJ2-5, is DTGVSQNPRHKITKRGQNVTFRCDPISEHNRLYWYRQTLGQGPEFLTYFQNEAQLEKSRLLSDRFSAERPKGSFSTLEIQRTEQGDSAMYLCASSLARDRGNETQYFGPGTRLLVL.

The chain recombines TRBV25-1 with TRBJ1-2; D is uncertain. In germline, CDR1 is MGHDK, CDR2 SYGVNS. The germline V and J ends were trimmed by 9 bases and 6 bases, with 17 bases remaining between them. The CDR3 is made up of 13 amino acids. CDR3 coding DNA: TGTGCCAGTCGGGGAACCTCCACGGATGGCTACACCTTC. The encoded protein is CASRGTSTDGYTF.

The CDR3 nucleotides are TGTGCCAGCAGTGAAACCACCCCCAGGGAGACCCAGTACTTC. It codes for CASSETTPRETQYF. The chain uses TRBV6-1 and TRBJ2-7, with D unresolved. The end of the DNA fits TRBJ2-5 better, so the J call may be wrong. Germline V gene sequence: CDR1 MNHNS, CDR2 SASEGT. This CDR3 has 14 residues.

The chain has TRBV14 and TRBJ2-1, with a tentative D call TRBD2 (6 bases). The length of the CDR3 is 16 residues. The V end was cut by 1 base, the J end by 3 bases, with 13 bases between. Germline-derived CDR1 and CDR2 are SGHDN and FVKESK. CDR3 sequence (DNA): TGTGCCAGCAGCCAAGGTGGGGGGATTTACTACAATGAGCAGTTCTTC. It codes for CASSQGGGIYYNEQFF.

The chain joins TRBV7-9 to TRBJ1-1; possibly TRBD1 for D (6 bases). V lost 1 base and J lost 8, with 11 bases in between. CDR1 is SEHNR and CDR2 is FQNEAQ in the germline V gene (reference sequence). The CDR3 consists of 13 residues. The DNA of the CDR3 is TGTGCCAGCAGCTTAGAGGGGGGTTCCGAAGCTTTCTTT. Translating gives CASSLEGGSEAFF.

Written as DNA, the CDR3 is TGTGCCAGCAGCTTAGCTGCGGGTGGGCAGTTCTTC. Translation: CASSLAAGGQFF. V gene TRBV11-2 combines with J gene TRBJ2-1; weak D call: TRBD2 (5 bases). Germline loops: CDR1 SGHAT, CDR2 FQNNGV. The V end lost 1 base, the J end lost 12 bases, and 10 bases lay between the germline ends. The CDR3 length is 12 residues.

This clonotype appeared many times. The rearrangement uses TRBV27 and TRBJ1-5; tentatively, D is TRBD1 (5 bases). The germline V gene has CDR1 MNHEY and CDR2 SMNVEV (reference sequence). Between the trimmed V and J ends, which lost 6 bases and 0 bases, there was a span of 21 bases. There are 18 residues in the CDR3. CDR3 residues: CASSPLKPGPYSNQPQHF. CDR3 sequence (DNA): TGTGCCAGCAGCCCCTTAAAGCCGGGACCTTATAGCAATCAGCCCCAGCATTTT.

The chain links TRBV4-3 to TRBJ2-3; 7 nucleotides align to TRBD1. Looked up from germline, CDR1 is LGHNA and CDR2 is YSLEER. V dropped 1 base and J dropped 2; count of bases not matched to a gene: 9. This CDR3 region has 17 residues. CDR3 loop: CASSQGRPGQFTDTQYF. DNA for the CDR3: TGCGCCAGCAGCCAAGGTCGCCCGGGACAGTTCACAGATACGCAGTATTTT.